What follows are 4 T cell receptor beta chains derived from one specimen sequenced in a study of blood T cell repertoires in COVID-19. Profiling relied on immunoSEQ multiplex PCR, and the TCRdb table lists in-frame clones only, not all of them. The data show roughly 400,000 clones, with over 85% seen just once and 1.7% held by the top ten. The sequencing input was PBMCs or T cells enriched from blood (not recorded which). The receptors were gathered from a woman in her 30s who had recovered from COVID-19.

The chain employs TRBV5-6 and TRBJ2-1; D may be TRBD2 (5 bases). The CDR3 runs 11 residues. The V gene lost 0 bases and the J gene lost 10 bases, with 5 bases spanning the gap. Per the germline V gene, CDR1 is SGHDT and CDR2 is YYEEEE. CDR3 region: CASSLGLEQFF. The CDR3 nucleotides are TGTGCCAGCAGCTTGGGACTAGAGCAGTTCTTC. Full variable domain (outside the CDR3, taken from reference TRBV5-6 and TRBJ2-1): DAGVTQSPTHLIKTRGQQVTLRCSPKSGHDTVSWYQQALGQGPQFIFQYYEEEERQRGNFPDRFSGHQFPNYSSELNVNALLLGDSALYLCASSLGLEQFFGPGTRLTVL.

The chain is built from TRBV7-2 and TRBJ2-3, with TRBD1 as a possible D gene (7 bases). CDR1 is SGHTA and CDR2 is FQGNSA in the germline V gene. The V gene lost 1 base and the J gene lost 8 bases, with 13 bases spanning the gap. This CDR3 is built from 14 residues. The DNA of the CDR3 is TGTGCCAGCAGCTTAGTCGGGAGACAGGGTACGCAGTATTTT. Protein sequence: CASSLVGRQGTQYF.

This sequence joins TRBV6-6 and TRBJ2-5; TRBD1 is a possible D gene (7 bases). The germline CDR1 and CDR2 sequences are MNHNY and SVGAGI (reference sequence). This CDR3 has 14 amino acids. Trimming took 5 bases from V and 4 from J, leaving 14 bases between them. The CDR3: CASSLTQGGETQYF. The CDR3 nucleotides are TGTGCCAGCAGTCTCACGCAGGGGGGAGAGACCCAGTACTTC.

This rearrangement joins TRBV5-1 to TRBJ1-6, with D maybe TRBD1 (5 bases). Trimming stripped 1 base from V and 9 bases from J, with 11 bases between. Germline CDR1 and CDR2: SGHRS and YFSETQ. The CDR3 runs 14 residues. The CDR3 coding sequence is TGCGCCAGCAGCTTGTTAGCCGACAGTTCACCCCTCCACTTT. Translating it yields CASSLLADSSPLHF. Complete variable domain (other parts from reference TRBV5-1 and TRBJ1-6): KAGVTQTPRYLIKTRGQQVTLSCSPISGHRSVSWYQQTPGQGLQFLFEYFSETQRNKGNFPGRFSGRQFSNSRSEMNVSTLELGDSALYLCASSLLADSSPLHFGNGTRLTVT.